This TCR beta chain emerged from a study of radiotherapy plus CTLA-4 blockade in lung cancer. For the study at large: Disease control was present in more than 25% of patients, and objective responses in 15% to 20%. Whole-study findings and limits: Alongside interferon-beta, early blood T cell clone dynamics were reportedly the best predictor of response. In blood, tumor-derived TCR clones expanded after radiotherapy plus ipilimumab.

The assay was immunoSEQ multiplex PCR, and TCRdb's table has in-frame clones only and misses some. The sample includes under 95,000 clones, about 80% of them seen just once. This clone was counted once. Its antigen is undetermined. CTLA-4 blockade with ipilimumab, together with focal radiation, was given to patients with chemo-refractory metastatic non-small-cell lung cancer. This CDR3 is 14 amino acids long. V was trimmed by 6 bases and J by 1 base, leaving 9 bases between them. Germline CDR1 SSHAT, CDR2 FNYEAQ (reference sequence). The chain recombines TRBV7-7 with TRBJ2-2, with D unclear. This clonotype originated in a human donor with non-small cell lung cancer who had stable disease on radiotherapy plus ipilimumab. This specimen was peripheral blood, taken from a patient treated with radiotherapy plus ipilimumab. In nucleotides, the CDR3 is TGTGCCAGCAGGAAGACGGTGAACACCGGGGAGCTGTTTTTT. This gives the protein CASRKTVNTGELFF.